The TCR beta chain described here comes from a study of T cell repertoires in cytomegalovirus infection. Study summary: Matching HLA type, along with CMV infection, was indicated by public TCR beta signatures.

MiXCR, run by TCRdb on the reads, gives a single entry per CDR3 protein. This sample has 900,000 to 950,000 distinct CDR3 sequences, with about a third found just once. This clonotype has more than one count but fewer than ten. Its antigen is not identified. Study-wide results and limits: The ex vivo response showed dominance by HLA-C-restricted CMV-specific TCR beta clonotypes.

The sequence came from a human donor in good health (CMV status not recorded). Some clones in this sample may be carry-over from other donors' samples. The sequencing used cultured CD8+ T cells from PBMCs, collected from culture after CMV antigen stimulation.

CDR3 amino acids: CASSPRWGQQNQPQHF. CDR3 sequence (DNA): TGTGCCAGCAGCCCCCGCTGGGGACAGCAGAATCAGCCCCAGCATTTT. This chain connects TRBV27 to TRBJ1-5; 7 nucleotides line up with TRBD1. This CDR3 has 16 residues. The germline gives CDR1 MNHEY, CDR2 SMNVEV (reference sequence). The J segment lost 4 bases and the V segment lost 6 bases, leaving 12 bases of the junction unmatched.